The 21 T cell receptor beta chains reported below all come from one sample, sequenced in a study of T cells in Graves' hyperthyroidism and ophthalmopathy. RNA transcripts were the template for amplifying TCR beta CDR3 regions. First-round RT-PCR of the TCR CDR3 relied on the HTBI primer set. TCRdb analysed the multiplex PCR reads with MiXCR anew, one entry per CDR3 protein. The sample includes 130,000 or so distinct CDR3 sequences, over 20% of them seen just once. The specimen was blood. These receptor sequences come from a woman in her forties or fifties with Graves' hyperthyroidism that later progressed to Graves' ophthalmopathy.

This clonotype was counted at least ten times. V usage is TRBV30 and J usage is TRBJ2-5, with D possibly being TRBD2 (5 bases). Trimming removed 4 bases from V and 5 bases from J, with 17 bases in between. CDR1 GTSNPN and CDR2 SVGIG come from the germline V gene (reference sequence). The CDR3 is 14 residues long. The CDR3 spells CAWNGGNGGETQYF. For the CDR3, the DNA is TGTGCCTGGAACGGTGGGAACGGAGGCGAGACCCAGTACTTC.

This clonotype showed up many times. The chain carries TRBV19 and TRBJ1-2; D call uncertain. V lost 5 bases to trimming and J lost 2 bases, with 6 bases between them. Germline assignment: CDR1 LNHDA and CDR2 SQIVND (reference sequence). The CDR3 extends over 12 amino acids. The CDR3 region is CASSHKNYGYTF. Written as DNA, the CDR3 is TGTGCCAGTAGTCACAAGAACTATGGCTACACCTTC.

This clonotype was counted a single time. The CDR3 is CASTAGPYEQYF. In DNA form, the CDR3 reads TGTGCCAGCACCGCAGGGCCCTACGAGCAGTACTTC. The genes are TRBV2 and TRBJ2-7; D is possibly TRBD1 (5 bases). Germline CDR1 reads SNHLY; CDR2 reads FYNNEI. The CDR3 is 12 residues long. V gave up 7 bases and J gave up 2 bases, with 9 bases separating them.

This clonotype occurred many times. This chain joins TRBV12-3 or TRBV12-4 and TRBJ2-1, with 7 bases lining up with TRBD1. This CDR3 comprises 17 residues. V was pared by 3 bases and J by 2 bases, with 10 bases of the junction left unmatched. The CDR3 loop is CASSLGRGKRTYNEQFF. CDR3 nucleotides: TGTGCCAGCAGTTTGGGCAGGGGGAAAAGGACCTACAATGAGCAGTTCTTC.

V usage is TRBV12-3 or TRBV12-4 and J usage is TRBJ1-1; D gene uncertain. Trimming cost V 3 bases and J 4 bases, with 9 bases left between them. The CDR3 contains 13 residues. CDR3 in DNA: TGTGCCAGCAGTTTTTGGATGAGCACTGAAGCTTTCTTT. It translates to CASSFWMSTEAFF.

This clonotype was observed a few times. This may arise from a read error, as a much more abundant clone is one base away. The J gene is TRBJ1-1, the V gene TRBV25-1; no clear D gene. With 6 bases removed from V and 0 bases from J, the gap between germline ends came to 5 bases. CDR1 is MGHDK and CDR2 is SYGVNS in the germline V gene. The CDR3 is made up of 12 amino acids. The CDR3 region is CASRTLNTEAFF. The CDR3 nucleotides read TGTGCCAGCAGGACGCTGAACACTGAAGCTTTCTTT.

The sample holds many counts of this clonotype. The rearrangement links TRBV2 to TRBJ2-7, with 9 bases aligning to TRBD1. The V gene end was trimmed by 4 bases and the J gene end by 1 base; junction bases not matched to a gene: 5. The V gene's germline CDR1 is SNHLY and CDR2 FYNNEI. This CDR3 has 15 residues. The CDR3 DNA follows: TGTGCCAGCAGTGGGGGACAGGGAAATTCCTACGAGCAGTACTTC. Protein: CASSGGQGNSYEQYF. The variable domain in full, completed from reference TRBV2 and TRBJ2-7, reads EPEVTQTPSHQVTQMGQEVILRCVPISNHLYFYWYRQILGQKVEFLVSFYNNEISEKSEIFDDQFSVERPDGSNFTLKIRSTKLEDSAMYFCASSGGQGNSYEQYFGPGTRLTVT.

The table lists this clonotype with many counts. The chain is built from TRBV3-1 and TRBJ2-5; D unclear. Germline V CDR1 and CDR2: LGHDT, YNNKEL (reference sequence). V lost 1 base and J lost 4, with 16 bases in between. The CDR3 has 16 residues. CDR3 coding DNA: TGTGCCAGCAGCCAAGTCCCAGCGTTGGTTCCAGAGACCCAGTACTTC. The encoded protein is CASSQVPALVPETQYF.

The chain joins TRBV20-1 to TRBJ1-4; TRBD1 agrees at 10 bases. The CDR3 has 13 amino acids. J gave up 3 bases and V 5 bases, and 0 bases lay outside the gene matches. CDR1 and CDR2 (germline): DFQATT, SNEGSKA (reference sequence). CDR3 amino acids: CSAGQGANEKLFF. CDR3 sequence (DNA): TGCAGTGCTGGACAGGGGGCTAATGAAAAACTGTTTTTT.

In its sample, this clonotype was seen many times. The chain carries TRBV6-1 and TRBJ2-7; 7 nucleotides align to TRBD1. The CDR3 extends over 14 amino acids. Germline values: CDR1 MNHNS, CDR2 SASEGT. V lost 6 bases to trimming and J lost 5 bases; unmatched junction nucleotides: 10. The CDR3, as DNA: TGTGCCAGCAGGACAGGGTCAAGCCACAACGAGCAGTACTTC. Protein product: CASRTGSSHNEQYF.

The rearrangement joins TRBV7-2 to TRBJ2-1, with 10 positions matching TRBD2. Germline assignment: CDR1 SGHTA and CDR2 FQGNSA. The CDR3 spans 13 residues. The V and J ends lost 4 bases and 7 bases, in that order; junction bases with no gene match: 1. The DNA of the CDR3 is TGTGCCAGCAGCTGGGGACTAGCGAATGAGCAGTTCTTC. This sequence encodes CASSWGLANEQFF.

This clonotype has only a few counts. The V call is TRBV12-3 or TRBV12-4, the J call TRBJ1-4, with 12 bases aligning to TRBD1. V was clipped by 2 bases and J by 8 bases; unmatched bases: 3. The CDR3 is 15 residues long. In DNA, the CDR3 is TGTGCCAGCAGTTTATTAGGGACAGGGGGCGAAAAACTGTTTTTT. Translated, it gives CASSLLGTGGEKLFF.

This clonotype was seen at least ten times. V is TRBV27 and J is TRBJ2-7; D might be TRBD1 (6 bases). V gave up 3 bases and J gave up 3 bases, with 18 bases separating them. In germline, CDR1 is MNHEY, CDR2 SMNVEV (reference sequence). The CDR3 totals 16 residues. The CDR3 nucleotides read TGTGCCAGCAGTTTTCGAGGTGGCAGGGGCGGCTACGAGCAGTACTTC. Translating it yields CASSFRGGRGGYEQYF.

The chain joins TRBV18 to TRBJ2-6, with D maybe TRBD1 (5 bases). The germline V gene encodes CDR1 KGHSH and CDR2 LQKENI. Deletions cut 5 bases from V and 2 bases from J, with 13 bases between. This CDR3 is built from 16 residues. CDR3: CASSLGAPAGANVLTF. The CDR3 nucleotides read TGTGCCAGCTCATTAGGGGCCCCAGCTGGGGCCAACGTCCTGACTTTC.

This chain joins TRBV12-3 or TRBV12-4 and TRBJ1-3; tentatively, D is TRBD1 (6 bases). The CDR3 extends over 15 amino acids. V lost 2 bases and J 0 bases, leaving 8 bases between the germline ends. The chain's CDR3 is CASSLMTGSGNTIYF. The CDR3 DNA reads TGTGCCAGCAGTTTAATGACAGGCTCTGGAAACACCATATATTTT.

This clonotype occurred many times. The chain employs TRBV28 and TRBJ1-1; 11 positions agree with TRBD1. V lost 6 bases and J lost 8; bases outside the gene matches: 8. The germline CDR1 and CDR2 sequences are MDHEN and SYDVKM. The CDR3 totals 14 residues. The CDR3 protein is CASRGTGGHLEAFF. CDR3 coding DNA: TGTGCCAGCAGGGGGACAGGGGGACACTTGGAAGCTTTCTTT.

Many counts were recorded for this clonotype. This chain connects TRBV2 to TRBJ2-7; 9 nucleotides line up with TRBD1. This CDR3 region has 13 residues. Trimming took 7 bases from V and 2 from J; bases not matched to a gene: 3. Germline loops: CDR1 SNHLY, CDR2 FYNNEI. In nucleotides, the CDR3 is TGTGCCAGCAAGGGGACAGGGACCTACGAGCAGTACTTC. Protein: CASKGTGTYEQYF.

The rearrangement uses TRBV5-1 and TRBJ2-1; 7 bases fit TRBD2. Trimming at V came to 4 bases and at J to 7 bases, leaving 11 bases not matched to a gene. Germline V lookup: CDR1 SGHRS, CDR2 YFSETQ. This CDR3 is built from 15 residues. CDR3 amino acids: CASSPEVTSNNEQFF. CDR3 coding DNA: TGCGCCAGCAGCCCGGAAGTGACTAGCAATAATGAGCAGTTCTTC.

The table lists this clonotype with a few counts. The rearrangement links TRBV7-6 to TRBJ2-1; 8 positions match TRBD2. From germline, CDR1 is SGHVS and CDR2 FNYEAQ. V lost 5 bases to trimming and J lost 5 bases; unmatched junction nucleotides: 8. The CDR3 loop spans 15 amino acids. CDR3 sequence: CASSPISGRNNEQFF. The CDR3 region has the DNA TGTGCCAGCAGCCCGATCAGCGGGAGAAACAATGAGCAGTTCTTC. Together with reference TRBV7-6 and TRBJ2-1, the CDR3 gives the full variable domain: GAGVSQSPRYKVTKRGQDVALRCDPISGHVSLYWYRQALGQGPEFLTYFNYEAQQDKSGLPNDRFSAERPEGSISTLTIQRTEQRDSAMYRCASSPISGRNNEQFFGPGTRLTVL.

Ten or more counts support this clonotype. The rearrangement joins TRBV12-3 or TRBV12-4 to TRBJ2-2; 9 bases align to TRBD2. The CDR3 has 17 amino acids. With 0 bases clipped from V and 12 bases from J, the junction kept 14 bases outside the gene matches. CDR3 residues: CASSLASRGSGRGKLFF. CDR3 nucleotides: TGTGCCAGCAGTTTAGCTTCTCGGGGTAGCGGGAGAGGGAAGCTGTTTTTT.

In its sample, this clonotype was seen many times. CDR3 in amino acids: CAWSTGTNGGDEQFF. As DNA, the CDR3 is TGTGCCTGGAGTACCGGGACAAACGGGGGGGATGAGCAGTTCTTC. The rearrangement uses TRBV30 and TRBJ2-1; 8 bases align to TRBD2. CDR1 is GTSNPN, CDR2 SVGIG, per germline (reference sequence). The CDR3 covers 15 residues. V dropped 2 bases and J dropped 8; count of bases not matched to a gene: 11.